The present TCR beta chain was sequenced within a study of CDR3 diversity in severe acne. From the PCR reads, TCRdb called clonotypes with MiXCR, one entry per CDR3 protein. The data hold more than 80,000 distinct CDR3 sequences, with approximately 54% observed a single time. The V end was cut by 3 bases, the J end by 2 bases, with 12 bases between. The CDR3 consists of 16 residues. Germline assignment: CDR1 SGDLS and CDR2 YYNGEE. The material sequenced was blood. This TCR came from a male donor with severe acne vulgaris. The rearrangement links TRBV9 to TRBJ2-6; D gene ambiguous. For the CDR3, the DNA is TGTGCCAGCAGCGCCTCGGTTTTGGCTGGGGCCAACGTCCTGACTTTC. This sequence encodes CASSASVLAGANVLTF. The whole variable domain, remainder taken from reference TRBV9 and TRBJ2-6, is DSGVTQTPKHLITATGQRVTLRCSPRSGDLSVYWYQQSLDQGLQFLIQYYNGEERAKGNILERFSAQQFPDLHSELNLSSLELGDSALYFCASSASVLAGANVLTFGAGSRLTVL.